The rows below give T cell receptor beta chains drawn from one sample of a study of resident and recirculating memory T cells in vitiligo. The protocol was immunoSEQ multiplex PCR, while the TCRdb copy is restricted to in-frame clones and leaves out a portion. The table shows more than 65,000 clones, with more than 85% occurring only once. Sequenced input: blood. The receptors shown here come from a male donor with vitiligo. Both conserved end residues are part of each CDR3. A D gene is named only where the DNA matches it firmly. A clone size is listed for some rows: how often the clone was seen (once, few, many), or a class if it is expanded.

j_call d_call v_call clone_size cdr3_nt cdr3_aa
TRBJ2-3 . TRBV11-1 . TGTGCCAGCAGCTTCGGACAGTTAAGAATAACGGATACGCAGTATTTT CASSFGQLRITDTQYF
TRBJ1-3 . TRBV15 few TGTGCCACCAGCAGCCTACGTACAGGGTCAGGAAACACCATATATTTT CATSSLRTGSGNTIYF
TRBJ2-7 TRBD2 TRBV28 once TGTGCCAGCAGCCTCATGACTAGCGGGGGAGTATCGTACGAGCAGTACTTC CASSLMTSGGVSYEQYF
TRBJ1-1 . TRBV6-1 . TGTGCCAGCAGTGAGGTGGGGGGAAGGACTGAAGCTTTCTTT CASSEVGGRTEAFF
TRBJ2-3 TRBD2 TRBV9 . TGTGCCAGCAGCATACCGGGGGGGTCCGATACGCAGTATTTT CASSIPGGSDTQYF
TRBJ2-1 TRBD2 TRBV11-2 . TGTGCCAGCAGCCTACTGACTAGCGGGGGATATCCGTTCTTC CASSLLTSGGYPFF
TRBJ1-2 . TRBV10-3 . TGTGCCATCAGTGAGAGACAGGTTAACTATGGCTACACCTTC CAISERQVNYGYTF
TRBJ2-1 TRBD1 TRBV19 . TGTGCCAGTAGTATGAACCCCCGGCCACCGACAGGGGATGGACAGTTCTTC CASSMNPRPPTGDGQFF
TRBJ2-2 TRBD1 TRBV25-1 . TGTGCCAGCAGCCGGACAGGGCCCACCGGGGAGCTGTTTTTT CASSRTGPTGELFF
TRBJ1-2 . TRBV30 . TGTGCCTGGAGGGGGGGGAACTATGGCTACACCTTC CAWRGGNYGYTF
TRBJ2-3 TRBD2 TRBV2 . TGTGCCAGCAGTGGGCCGAGCGGGGGTTTGGATACGCAGTATTTT CASSGPSGGLDTQYF
TRBJ1-4 . TRBV4-3 . TGCGCCAGCAGCCAGGGAGTCCTCACCTCAGAAAAACTGTTTTTT CASSQGVLTSEKLFF
TRBJ1-6 . TRBV29-1 . TGCAGCGTTGAGAGGTCGGAGTCACCCCTCCACTTT CSVERSESPLHF
TRBJ1-6 TRBD1 TRBV5-4 . TGTGCCAGCAGCATCTCCGGACAGGGCCCTAATTCACCCCTCCACTTT CASSISGQGPNSPLHF
TRBJ1-6 TRBD1 TRBV30 . TGTGCCTGGAGTGTAGGGGGCAGGGGAAGATCACCCCTCCACTTT CAWSVGGRGRSPLHF
TRBJ1-2 . TRBV29-1 . TGCAGCGTTGAACTTCGGGGGAGCTATGGCTACACCTTC CSVELRGSYGYTF
TRBJ2-1 TRBD2 TRBV11-2 . TGTGCCAGCAGCTTAGTCCAAGGGGGTAGCGGGGGTATCTACAATGAGCAGTTCTTC CASSLVQGGSGGIYNEQFF
TRBJ2-2 . TRBV27 once TGTGCCAGCAGTTTGGTACGACAGACCGGGGAGCTGTTTTTT CASSLVRQTGELFF
TRBJ1-4 . TRBV6-1 . TGTGCCAGCAGCCTCGTCTCTTTCGAACTGTTTTTT CASSLVSFELFF
TRBJ2-2 . TRBV6-4 . TGTGCCAGCAGTGACACAGGCACCGGGGAGCTGTTTTTT CASSDTGTGELFF
TRBJ2-3 TRBD1 TRBV4-3 . TGCGCCAGCAGCCAAAAACAGGGGGCACTTAACACAGATACGCAGTATTTT CASSQKQGALNTDTQYF
TRBJ1-1 . TRBV27 . TGTGCCAGCAGTCGAAACCGGGACATAAGGGCGTCAGCTTTCTTT CASSRNRDIRASAFF
TRBJ1-5 . TRBV5-6 . TGTGCCAGCAGCCCCGGGGGAGGAGGGGTCCTCAATCAGCCCCAGCATTTT CASSPGGGGVLNQPQHF
TRBJ1-1 TRBD1 TRBV7-2 . TGTGCCAGCAGCCCAGACAGGGACACTGAAGCTTTCTTT CASSPDRDTEAFF
TRBJ2-3 TRBD2 TRBV4-3 . TGCGCCAGCAGCCAAGCTACTAGCGGGGGGGCCTTTAGGGTTTCAGATACGCAGTATTTT CASSQATSGGAFRVSDTQYF
TRBJ1-1 TRBD1 TRBV2 once TGTGCCAGCAGTAGGGACAGCTTCATCACTGAAGCTTTCTTT CASSRDSFITEAFF